This T cell receptor beta chain was profiled in a study of cytomegalovirus exposure and HLA in healthy donors. Broader study findings: Subsequent analysis showed first-cohort TCR clusters tending to co-occur in around 130 validation repertoires. The authors enumerated some 170 TCR beta chains as linked to cytomegalovirus. Rarity characterized most TCR sequences, yet some public TCRs appeared in many donors.

As for this clone: Its antigen remains unidentified.

The V end lost 5 bases, the J end lost 1 base, and 12 bases lay between the germline ends. CDR1 SEHNR and CDR2 FQNEAQ come from the germline V gene (reference sequence). The CDR3 is made up of 15 amino acids. Using immunoSEQ multiplex PCR, the repertoire was profiled, and TCRdb retains in-frame clones only, with some absent. The sample holds roughly 120,000 clones, roughly nine tenths seen once. The sequence was collected from a man aged 18 to 30 in good health and CMV-seropositive. V usage is TRBV7-9 and J usage is TRBJ1-5; tentative D call: TRBD1 (6 bases). Specimen: PBMCs. The CDR3 reads CASSPRGGSNQPQHF. CDR3 in DNA: TGTGCCAGCAGCCCGAGGGGGGGGAGCAATCAGCCCCAGCATTTT.